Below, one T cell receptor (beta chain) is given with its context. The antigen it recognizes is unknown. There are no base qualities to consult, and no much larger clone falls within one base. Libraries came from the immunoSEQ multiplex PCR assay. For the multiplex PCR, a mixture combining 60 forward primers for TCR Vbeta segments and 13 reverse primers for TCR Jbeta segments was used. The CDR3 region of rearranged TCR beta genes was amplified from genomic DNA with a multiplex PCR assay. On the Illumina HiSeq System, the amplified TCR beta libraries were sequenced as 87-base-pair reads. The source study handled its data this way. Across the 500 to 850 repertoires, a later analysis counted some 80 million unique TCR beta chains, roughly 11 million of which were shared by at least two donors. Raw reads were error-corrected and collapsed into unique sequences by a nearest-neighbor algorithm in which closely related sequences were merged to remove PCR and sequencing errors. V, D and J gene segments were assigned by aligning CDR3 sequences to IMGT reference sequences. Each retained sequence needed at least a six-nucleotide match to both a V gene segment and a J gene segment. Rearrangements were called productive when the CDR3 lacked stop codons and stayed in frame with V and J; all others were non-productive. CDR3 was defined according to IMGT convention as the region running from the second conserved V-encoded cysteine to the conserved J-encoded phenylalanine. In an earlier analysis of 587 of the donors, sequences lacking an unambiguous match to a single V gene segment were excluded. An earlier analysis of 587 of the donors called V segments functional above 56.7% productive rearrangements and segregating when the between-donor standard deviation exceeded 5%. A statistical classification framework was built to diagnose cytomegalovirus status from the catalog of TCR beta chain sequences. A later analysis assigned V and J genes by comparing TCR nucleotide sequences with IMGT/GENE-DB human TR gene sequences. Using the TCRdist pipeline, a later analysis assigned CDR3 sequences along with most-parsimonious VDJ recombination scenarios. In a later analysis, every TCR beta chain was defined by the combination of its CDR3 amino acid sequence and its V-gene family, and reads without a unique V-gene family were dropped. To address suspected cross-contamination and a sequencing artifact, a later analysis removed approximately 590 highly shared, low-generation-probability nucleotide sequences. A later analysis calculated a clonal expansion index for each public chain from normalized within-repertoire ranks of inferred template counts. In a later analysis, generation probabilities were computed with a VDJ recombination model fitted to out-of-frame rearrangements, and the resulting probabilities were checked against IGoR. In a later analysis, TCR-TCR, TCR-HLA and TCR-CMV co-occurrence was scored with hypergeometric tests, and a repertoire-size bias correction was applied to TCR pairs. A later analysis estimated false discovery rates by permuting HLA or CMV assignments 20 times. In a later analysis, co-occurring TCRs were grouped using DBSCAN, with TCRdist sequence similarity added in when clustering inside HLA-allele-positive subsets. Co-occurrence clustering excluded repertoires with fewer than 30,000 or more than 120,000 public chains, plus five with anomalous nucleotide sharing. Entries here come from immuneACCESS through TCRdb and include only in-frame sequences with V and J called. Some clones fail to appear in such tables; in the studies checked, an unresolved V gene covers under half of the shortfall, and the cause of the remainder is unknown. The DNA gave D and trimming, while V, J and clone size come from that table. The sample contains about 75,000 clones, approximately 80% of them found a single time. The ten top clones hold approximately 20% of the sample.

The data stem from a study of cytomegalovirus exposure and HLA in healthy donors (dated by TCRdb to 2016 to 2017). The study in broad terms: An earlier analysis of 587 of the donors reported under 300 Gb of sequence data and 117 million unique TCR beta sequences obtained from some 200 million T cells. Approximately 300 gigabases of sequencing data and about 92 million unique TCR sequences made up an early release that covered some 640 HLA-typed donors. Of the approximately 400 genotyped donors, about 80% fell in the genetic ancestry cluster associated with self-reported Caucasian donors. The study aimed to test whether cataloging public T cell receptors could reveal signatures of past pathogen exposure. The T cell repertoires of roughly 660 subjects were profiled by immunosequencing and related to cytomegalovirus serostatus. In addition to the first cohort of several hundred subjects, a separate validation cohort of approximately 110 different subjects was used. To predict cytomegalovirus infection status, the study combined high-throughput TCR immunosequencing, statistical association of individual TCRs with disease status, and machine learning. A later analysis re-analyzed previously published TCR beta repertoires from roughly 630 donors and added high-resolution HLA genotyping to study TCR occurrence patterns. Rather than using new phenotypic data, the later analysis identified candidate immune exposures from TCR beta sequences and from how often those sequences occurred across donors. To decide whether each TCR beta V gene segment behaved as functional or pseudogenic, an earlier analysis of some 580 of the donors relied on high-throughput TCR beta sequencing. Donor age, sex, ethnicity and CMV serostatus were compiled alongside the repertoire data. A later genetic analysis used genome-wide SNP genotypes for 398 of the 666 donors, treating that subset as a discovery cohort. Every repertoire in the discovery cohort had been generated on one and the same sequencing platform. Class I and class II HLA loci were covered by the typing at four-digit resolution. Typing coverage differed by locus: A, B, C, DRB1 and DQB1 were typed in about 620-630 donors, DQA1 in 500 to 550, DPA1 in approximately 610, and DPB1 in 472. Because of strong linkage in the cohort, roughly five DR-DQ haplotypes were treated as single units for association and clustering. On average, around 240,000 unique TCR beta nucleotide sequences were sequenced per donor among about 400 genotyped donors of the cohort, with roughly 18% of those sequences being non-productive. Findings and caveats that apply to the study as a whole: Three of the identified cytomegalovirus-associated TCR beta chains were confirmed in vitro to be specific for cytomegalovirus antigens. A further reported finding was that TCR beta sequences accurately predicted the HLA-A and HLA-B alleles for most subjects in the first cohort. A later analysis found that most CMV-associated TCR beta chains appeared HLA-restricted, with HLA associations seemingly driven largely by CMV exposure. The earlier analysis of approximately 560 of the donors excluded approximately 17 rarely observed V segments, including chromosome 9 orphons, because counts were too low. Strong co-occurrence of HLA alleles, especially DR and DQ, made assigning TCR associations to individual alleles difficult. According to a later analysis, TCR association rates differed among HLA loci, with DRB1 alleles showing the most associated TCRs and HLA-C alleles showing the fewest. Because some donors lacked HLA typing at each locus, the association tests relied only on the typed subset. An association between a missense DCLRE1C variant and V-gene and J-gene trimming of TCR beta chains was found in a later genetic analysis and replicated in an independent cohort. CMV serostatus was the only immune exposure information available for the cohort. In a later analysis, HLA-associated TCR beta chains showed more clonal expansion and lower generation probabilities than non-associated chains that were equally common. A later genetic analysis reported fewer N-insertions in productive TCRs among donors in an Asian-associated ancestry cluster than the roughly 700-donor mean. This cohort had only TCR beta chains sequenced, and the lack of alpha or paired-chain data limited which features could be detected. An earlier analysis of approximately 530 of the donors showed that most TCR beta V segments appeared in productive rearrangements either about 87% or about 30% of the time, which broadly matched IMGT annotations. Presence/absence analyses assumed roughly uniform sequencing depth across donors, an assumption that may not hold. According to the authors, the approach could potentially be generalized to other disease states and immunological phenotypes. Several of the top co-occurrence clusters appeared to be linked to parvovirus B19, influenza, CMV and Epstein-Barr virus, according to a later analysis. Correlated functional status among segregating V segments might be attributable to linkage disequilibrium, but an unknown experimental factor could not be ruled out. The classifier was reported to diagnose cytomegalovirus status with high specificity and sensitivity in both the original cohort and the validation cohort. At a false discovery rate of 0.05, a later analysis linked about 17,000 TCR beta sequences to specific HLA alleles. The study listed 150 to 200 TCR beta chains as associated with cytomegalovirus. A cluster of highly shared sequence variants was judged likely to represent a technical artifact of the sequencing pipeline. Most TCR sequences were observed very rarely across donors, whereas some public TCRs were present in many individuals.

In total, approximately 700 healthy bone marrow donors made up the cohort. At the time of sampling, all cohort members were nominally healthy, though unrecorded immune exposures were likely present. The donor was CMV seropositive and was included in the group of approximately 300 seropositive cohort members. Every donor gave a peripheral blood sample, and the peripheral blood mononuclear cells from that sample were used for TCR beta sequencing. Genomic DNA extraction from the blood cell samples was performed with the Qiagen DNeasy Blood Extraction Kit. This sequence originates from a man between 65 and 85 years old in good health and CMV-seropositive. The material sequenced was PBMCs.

The CDR3 amino acid sequence is: CASSLESGRNQPQHF. DNA sequence: TGTGCCAGCAGCTTAGAGTCAGGCCGCAATCAGCCCCAGCATTTT. The V gene is TRBV7-6 and the J gene is TRBJ1-5, with the D gene not clear enough to name. CDR1 and CDR2, looked up from the germline V gene, are SGHVS and FNYEAQ. The trim is 1 base for V and 2 bases for J, with a gap of 9 bases between the germline ends. The CDR3 contains 15 residues, cysteine and phenylalanine counted. Here the CDR3 DNA is all that survives: 45 bases in frame from base 1.